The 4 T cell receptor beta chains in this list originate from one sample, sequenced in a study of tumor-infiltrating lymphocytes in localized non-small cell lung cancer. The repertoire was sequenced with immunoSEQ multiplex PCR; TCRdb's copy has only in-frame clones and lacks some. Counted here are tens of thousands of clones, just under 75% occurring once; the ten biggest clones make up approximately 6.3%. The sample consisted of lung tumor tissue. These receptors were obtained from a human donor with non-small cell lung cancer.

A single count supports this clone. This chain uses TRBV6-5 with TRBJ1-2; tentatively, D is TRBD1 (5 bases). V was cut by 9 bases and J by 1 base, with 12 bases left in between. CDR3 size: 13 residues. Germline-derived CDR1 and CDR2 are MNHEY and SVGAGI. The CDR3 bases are TGTGCCAGTGGGGGACTGAATAACTATGGCTACACCTTC. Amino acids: CASGGLNNYGYTF.

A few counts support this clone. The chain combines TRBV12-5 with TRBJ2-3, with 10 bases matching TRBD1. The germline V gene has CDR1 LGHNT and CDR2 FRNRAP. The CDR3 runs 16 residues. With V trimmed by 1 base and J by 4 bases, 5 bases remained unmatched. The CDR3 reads CASGLGDRGGSDTQYF. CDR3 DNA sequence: TGTGCTAGTGGTTTGGGGGACAGGGGAGGATCAGATACGCAGTATTTT.

CDR3 nucleotide sequence: TGCGCCAGCAGCCAAGATCTTGAGGGGTCGTATGGCTACACCTTC. This encodes CASSQDLEGSYGYTF. This chain joins TRBV4-3 and TRBJ1-2; D is perhaps TRBD1 (5 bases). Germline CDR1 LGHNA, CDR2 YSLEER. V gave up 0 bases and J gave up 5 bases, with 13 bases separating them. CDR3 length: 15 residues.

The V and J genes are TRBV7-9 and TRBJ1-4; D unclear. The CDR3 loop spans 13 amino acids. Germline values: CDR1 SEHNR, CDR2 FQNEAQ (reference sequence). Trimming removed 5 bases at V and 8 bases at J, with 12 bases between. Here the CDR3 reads CASSPNPGEKLFF. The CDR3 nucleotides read TGTGCCAGCAGCCCCAACCCGGGGGAAAAACTGTTTTTT. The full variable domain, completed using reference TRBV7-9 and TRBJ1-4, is DTGVSQNPRHKITKRGQNVTFRCDPISEHNRLYWYRQTLGQGPEFLTYFQNEAQLEKSRLLSDRFSAERPKGSFSTLEIQRTEQGDSAMYLCASSPNPGEKLFFGSGTQLSVL.